This TCR beta chain is from a study of cytomegalovirus exposure and HLA in healthy donors. Findings and caveats of the study: Associated with cytomegalovirus, according to the listing, were around 170 TCR beta chains.

V trimming: 4 bases; J trimming: 5 bases; junction bases outside the gene matches: 4. The CDR3 consists of 15 residues. The germline gives CDR1 SGHRS, CDR2 YFSETQ. With regard to this clone: Its antigen remains unknown.

A multiplex PCR was run with 60 Vbeta primers and 13 Jbeta primers. Profiling relied on immunoSEQ multiplex PCR, and the TCRdb table lists in-frame clones only, not all of them. The data show 200,000 to 250,000 clones, 75% to 90% seen once. The chain has TRBV5-1 and TRBJ2-1; 12 nucleotides match TRBD2. This receptor was taken from a woman aged 40 to 49 in good health and CMV-seronegative. Sequencing was carried out using PBMCs. In nucleotides, the CDR3 is TGCGCCAGCAGCCCGACTAGCGGGAGCAACAATGAGCAGTTCTTC. Its translation: CASSPTSGSNNEQFF.